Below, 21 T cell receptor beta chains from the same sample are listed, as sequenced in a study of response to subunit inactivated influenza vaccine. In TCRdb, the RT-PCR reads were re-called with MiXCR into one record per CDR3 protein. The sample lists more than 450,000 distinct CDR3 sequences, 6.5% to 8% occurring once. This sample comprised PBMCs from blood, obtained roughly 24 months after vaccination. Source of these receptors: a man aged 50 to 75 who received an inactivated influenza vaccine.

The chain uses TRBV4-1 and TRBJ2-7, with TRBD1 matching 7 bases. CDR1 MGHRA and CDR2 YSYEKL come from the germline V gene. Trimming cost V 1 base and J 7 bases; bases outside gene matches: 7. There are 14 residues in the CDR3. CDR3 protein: CASSQGQGRREQYF. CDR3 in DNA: TGCGCCAGCAGCCAAGGACAGGGTCGGAGGGAGCAGTACTTC.

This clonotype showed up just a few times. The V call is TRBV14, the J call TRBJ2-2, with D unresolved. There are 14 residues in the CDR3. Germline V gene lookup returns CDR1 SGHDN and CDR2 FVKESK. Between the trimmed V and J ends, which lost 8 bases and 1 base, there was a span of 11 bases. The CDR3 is CASRVTRNTGELFF. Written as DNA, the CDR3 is TGTGCCAGCCGGGTAACGAGGAACACCGGGGAGCTGTTTTTT.

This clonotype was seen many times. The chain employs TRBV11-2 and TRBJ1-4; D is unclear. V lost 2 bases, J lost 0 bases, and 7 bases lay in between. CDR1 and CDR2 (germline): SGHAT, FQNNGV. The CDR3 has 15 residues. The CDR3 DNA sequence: TGTGCCAGCAGCTTACGGTGGGCAACTAATGAAAAACTGTTTTTT. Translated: CASSLRWATNEKLFF. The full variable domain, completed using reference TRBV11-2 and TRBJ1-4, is EAGVAQSPRYKIIEKRQSVAFWCNPISGHATLYWYQQILGQGPKLLIQFQNNGVVDDSQLPKDRFSAERLKGVDSTLKIQPAKLEDSAVYLCASSLRWATNEKLFFGSGTQLSVL.

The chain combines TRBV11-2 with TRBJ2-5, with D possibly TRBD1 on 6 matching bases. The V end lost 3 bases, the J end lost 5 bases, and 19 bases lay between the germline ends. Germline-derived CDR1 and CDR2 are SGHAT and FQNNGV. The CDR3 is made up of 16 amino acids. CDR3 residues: CASSFYRASVGETQYF. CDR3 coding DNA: TGTGCCAGCAGCTTCTACAGGGCCAGCGTAGGGGAGACCCAGTACTTC.

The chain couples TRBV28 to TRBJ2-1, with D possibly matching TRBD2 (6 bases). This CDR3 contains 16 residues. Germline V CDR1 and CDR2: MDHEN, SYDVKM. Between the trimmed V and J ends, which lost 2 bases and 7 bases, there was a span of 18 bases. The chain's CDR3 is CASSLTGLPSQNEQFF. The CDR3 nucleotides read TGTGCCAGCAGTTTAACGGGACTCCCCTCCCAGAATGAGCAGTTCTTC.

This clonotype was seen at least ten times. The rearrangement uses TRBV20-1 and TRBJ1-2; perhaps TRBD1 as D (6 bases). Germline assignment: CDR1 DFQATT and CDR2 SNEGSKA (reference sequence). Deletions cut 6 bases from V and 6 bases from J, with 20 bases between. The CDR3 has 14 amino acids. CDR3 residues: CSAVLDSGGHGYTF. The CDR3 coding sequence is TGCAGTGCAGTTCTCGACAGTGGGGGGCATGGCTACACCTTC.

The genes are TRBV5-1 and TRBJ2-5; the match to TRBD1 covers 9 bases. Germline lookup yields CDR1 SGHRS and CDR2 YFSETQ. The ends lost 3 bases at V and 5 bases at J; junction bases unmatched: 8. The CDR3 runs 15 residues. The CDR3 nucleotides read TGCGCCAGCAGCTGGACAGGGGTTTCCCGGGAGACCCAGTACTTC. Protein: CASSWTGVSRETQYF.

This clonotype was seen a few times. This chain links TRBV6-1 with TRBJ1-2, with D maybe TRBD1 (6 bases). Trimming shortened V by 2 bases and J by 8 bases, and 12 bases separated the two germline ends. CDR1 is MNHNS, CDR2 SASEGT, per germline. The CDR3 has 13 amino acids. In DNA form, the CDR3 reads TGTGCCAGCAGTGAAATGTGGGGGCGCGGCTACACCTTC. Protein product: CASSEMWGRGYTF.

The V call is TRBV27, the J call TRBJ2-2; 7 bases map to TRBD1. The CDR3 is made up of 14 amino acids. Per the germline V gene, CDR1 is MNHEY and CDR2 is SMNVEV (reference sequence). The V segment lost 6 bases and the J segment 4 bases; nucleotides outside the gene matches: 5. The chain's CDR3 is CASSWDRFTGELFF. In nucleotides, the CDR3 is TGTGCCAGCAGCTGGGACAGATTCACCGGGGAGCTGTTTTTT.

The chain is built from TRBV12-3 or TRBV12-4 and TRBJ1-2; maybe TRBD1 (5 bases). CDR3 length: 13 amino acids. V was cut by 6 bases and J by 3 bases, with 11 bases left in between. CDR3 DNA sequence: TGTGCCAGCAGCAAACAGGTTCACTATGGCTACACCTTC. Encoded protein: CASSKQVHYGYTF.

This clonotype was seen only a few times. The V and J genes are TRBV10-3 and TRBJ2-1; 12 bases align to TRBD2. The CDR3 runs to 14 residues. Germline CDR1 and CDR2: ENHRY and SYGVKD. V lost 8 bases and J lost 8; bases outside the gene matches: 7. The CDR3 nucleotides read TGTGCCATCGGCTGGACTAGCGGGATGGATGAGCAGTTCTTC. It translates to CAIGWTSGMDEQFF.

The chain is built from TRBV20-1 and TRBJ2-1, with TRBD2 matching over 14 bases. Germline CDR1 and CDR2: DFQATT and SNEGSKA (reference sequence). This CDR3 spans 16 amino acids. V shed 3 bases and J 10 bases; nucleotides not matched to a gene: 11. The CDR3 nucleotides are TGCAGTGCTAGGGACCTCCCGGGACTAGCGGGAGTAGAGCAGTTCTTC. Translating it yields CSARDLPGLAGVEQFF.

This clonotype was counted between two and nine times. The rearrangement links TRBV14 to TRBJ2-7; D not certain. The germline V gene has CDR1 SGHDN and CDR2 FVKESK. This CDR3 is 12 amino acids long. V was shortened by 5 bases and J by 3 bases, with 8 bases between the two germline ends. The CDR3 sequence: CASSATYYEQYF. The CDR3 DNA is TGTGCCAGCAGCGCTACCTACTACGAGCAGTACTTC.

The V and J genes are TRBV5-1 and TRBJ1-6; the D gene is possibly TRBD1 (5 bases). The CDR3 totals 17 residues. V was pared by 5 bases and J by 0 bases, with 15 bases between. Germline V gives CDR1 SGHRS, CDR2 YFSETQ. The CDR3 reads CASRPGTESSYNSPLHF. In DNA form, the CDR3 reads TGCGCCAGCAGACCCGGGACGGAGAGCTCCTATAATTCACCCCTCCACTTT.

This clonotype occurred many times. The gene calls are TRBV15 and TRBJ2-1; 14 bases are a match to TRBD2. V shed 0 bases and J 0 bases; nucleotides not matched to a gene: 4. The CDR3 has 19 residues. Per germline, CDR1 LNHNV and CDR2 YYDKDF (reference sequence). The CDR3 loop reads CATSRDGTSGRGSYNEQFF. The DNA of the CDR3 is TGTGCCACCAGCAGAGACGGGACTAGCGGGAGAGGCTCCTACAATGAGCAGTTCTTC.

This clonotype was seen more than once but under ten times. DNA for the CDR3: TGTGCCATCAGTGAGTTATATGAGCAGTTCTTC. Amino acid sequence: CAISELYEQFF. The chain has TRBV10-3 and TRBJ2-1; D not resolved. V gave up 1 base and J gave up 8 bases, with 3 bases separating them. This CDR3 spans 11 amino acids. The germline gives CDR1 ENHRY, CDR2 SYGVKD.

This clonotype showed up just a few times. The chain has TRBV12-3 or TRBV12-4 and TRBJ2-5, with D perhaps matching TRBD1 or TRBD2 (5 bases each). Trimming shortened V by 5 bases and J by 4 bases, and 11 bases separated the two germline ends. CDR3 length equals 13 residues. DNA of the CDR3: TGTGCCAGCAGTACCGGTGGGGGAGAGACCCAGTACTTC. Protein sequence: CASSTGGGETQYF.

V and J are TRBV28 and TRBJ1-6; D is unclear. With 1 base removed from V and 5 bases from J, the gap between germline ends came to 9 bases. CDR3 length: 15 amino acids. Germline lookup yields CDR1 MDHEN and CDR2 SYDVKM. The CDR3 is CASSLSGFNNSPLHF. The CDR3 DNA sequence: TGTGCCAGCAGTTTATCGGGTTTCAATAATTCACCCCTCCACTTT.

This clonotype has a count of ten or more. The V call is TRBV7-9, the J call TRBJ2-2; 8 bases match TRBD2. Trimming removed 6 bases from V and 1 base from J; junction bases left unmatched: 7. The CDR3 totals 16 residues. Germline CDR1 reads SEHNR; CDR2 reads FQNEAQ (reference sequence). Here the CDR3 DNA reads TGTGCCAGCAGTTCCGGACTAGCCCTGAACACCGGGGAGCTGTTTTTT. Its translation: CASSSGLALNTGELFF.

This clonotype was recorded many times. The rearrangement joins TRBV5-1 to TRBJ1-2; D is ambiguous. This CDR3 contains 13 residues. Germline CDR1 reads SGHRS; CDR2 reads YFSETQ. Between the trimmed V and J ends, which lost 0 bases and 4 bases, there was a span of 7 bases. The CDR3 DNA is TGCGCCAGCAGCTTGGCGGTGACCTATGGCTACACCTTC. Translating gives CASSLAVTYGYTF.

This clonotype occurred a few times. The CDR3 bases are TGTGCCAGCAGTTACTTTACTGGACTAGCGGGAGAGCAGTTCTTC. Translating gives CASSYFTGLAGEQFF. The chain carries TRBV6-2 or TRBV6-3 and TRBJ2-1, with TRBD2 matching 12 bases. This CDR3 has 15 amino acids. With 1 base clipped from V and 10 bases from J, the junction kept 5 bases outside the gene matches. The V gene's germline CDR1 is MNHEY and CDR2 SVGEGT.